Below, 26 T cell receptor beta chains from the same sample are listed, as sequenced in a study of T cell responses to AZD1222 COVID-19 vaccine. The method was immunoSEQ multiplex PCR; TCRdb's version includes in-frame clones alone and lacks a portion of them. The repertoire consists of 150,000 to 200,000 clones, with 85% to 95% occurring once and the leading ten covering approximately 5.5%. Source: peripheral blood, taken 28 days after the second AZD1222 dose. The receptors shown here come from an adult who received the AZD1222 COVID-19 vaccine.

V is TRBV4-3 and J is TRBJ1-2; 9 bases align to TRBD1. CDR3 length: 14 residues. After removal of 1 base from V and 5 bases from J, the junction contained 2 bases not matched to a gene. Germline CDR1 is LGHNA and CDR2 is YSLEER. For the CDR3, the DNA is TGCGCCAGCAGCCAAGGGGACAGGGATTATGGCTACACCTTC. It codes for CASSQGDRDYGYTF.

This chain uses TRBV2 with TRBJ2-7; D is tentatively TRBD1 or TRBD2 (6 bases each). This CDR3 has 16 amino acids. Germline CDR1 is SNHLY and CDR2 is FYNNEI. Between the trimmed V and J ends, which lost 10 bases and 5 bases, there was a span of 27 bases. The CDR3 region has the DNA TGTGCCACCGTGGCATGGCGGGGCAGGGGAGACGACGAGCAGTACTTC. Translating it yields CATVAWRGRGDDEQYF.

The chain has TRBV5-1 and TRBJ2-3, with D perhaps matching TRBD1 (6 bases). CDR1 and CDR2 (germline): SGHRS, YFSETQ. The ends were cut back, 5 bases at V and 2 bases at J, with 12 bases in the middle. This CDR3 has 14 residues. The CDR3 loop reads CASRAGANTDTQYF. Here the CDR3 DNA reads TGCGCCAGCAGGGCAGGGGCCAACACAGATACGCAGTATTTT.

This chain connects TRBV19 to TRBJ2-1, with 9 bases lining up with TRBD1. The CDR3 totals 13 residues. Germline trimming cut 5 bases from V and 7 bases from J; bases unmatched to any gene: 3. Looked up from germline, CDR1 is LNHDA and CDR2 is SQIVND (reference sequence). Here the CDR3 DNA reads TGTGCCAGTAGTGGGACAGGGAGGAATGAGCAGTTCTTC. As protein: CASSGTGRNEQFF.

The chain has TRBV23-1 and TRBJ2-6, with no clear D. TRBV23-1 is known as an ORF, though its function is uncertain. The CDR3 loop spans 14 amino acids. V shed 6 bases and J shed 8 bases, with 14 bases lying between them. The CDR3 coding sequence is TGCGCCAGCAGCCCCGGACGGCCGACCAACGTCCTGACTTTC. Translated: CASSPGRPTNVLTF.

The gene calls are TRBV27 and TRBJ1-2, with D maybe TRBD1 (6 bases). The germline gives CDR1 MNHEY, CDR2 SMNVEV (reference sequence). The CDR3 spans 14 residues. V was pared by 2 bases and J by 8 bases, with 15 bases between. The CDR3 loop reads CASSLNRETKGYTF. The CDR3 region has the DNA TGTGCCAGCAGTTTAAACAGGGAAACAAAGGGCTACACCTTC.

V is TRBV2 and J is TRBJ2-2; TRBD2 matches at 8 bases. The CDR3 spans 20 residues. Germline CDR1 reads SNHLY; CDR2 reads FYNNEI. V was clipped by 8 bases and J by 7 bases; unmatched bases: 27. CDR3 DNA sequence: TGTGCCAGCGCACCCCTCCCGACTAGCGAACGCACCTCTGAGGGCGGGGAGCTGTTTTTT. This gives the protein CASAPLPTSERTSEGGELFF. Full variable domain (rest looked up from reference TRBV2 and TRBJ2-2): EPEVTQTPSHQVTQMGQEVILRCVPISNHLYFYWYRQILGQKVEFLVSFYNNEISEKSEIFDDQFSVERPDGSNFTLKIRSTKLEDSAMYFCASAPLPTSERTSEGGELFFGEGSRLTVL.

The chain employs TRBV6-5 and TRBJ1-4, with D perhaps TRBD1 (5 bases). CDR3 length: 13 residues. Germline V gene sequence: CDR1 MNHEY, CDR2 SVGAGI. V lost 6 bases and J 8 bases, leaving 13 bases between the germline ends. The chain's CDR3 is CASRGQNEEKLFF. The CDR3 coding sequence is TGTGCCAGCAGGGGGCAAAACGAAGAAAAACTGTTTTTT.

This clone was observed a single time. The rearrangement joins TRBV10-3 to TRBJ2-7, with 7 bases fitting TRBD1. The CDR3 is 14 residues long. The V and J ends lost 3 bases and 3 bases, in that order; junction bases with no gene match: 5. Germline CDR1 reads ENHRY; CDR2 reads SYGVKD. The CDR3 loop is CAISDSNRGYEQYF. CDR3 DNA: TGTGCCATCAGTGACTCTAACAGGGGCTACGAGCAGTACTTC.

This rearrangement joins TRBV5-1 to TRBJ1-1; D is perhaps TRBD1 (6 bases). V lost 0 bases to trimming and J lost 1 base, with 16 bases between them. Germline assignment: CDR1 SGHRS and CDR2 YFSETQ. CDR3 length: 17 amino acids. CDR3 loop: CASSLAPPRTENTEAFF. The CDR3 region has the DNA TGCGCCAGCAGCTTGGCACCACCAAGGACAGAGAACACTGAAGCTTTCTTT.

The rearrangement joins TRBV11-3 to TRBJ1-1, with D hard to call. Trimming left V 2 bases short and J 5 bases short, with 12 bases between. Germline V gene sequence: CDR1 SGHNT, CDR2 YENEEA. The CDR3 consists of 14 residues. The CDR3 region is CASSLSPGRTEAFF. Written as DNA, the CDR3 is TGTGCCAGCAGCTTAAGCCCGGGTCGAACTGAAGCTTTCTTT.

The chain has TRBV27 and TRBJ2-1, with a tentative D call TRBD1 (5 bases). The CDR3 has 15 amino acids. Trimming removed 4 bases from V and 6 bases from J, with 16 bases in between. Germline-derived CDR1 and CDR2 are MNHEY and SMNVEV (reference sequence). The CDR3 nucleotides read TGTGCCAGCAGTTACACCCCGGCAGGGCCCAATGAGCAGTTCTTC. Protein sequence: CASSYTPAGPNEQFF.

The chain couples TRBV18 to TRBJ1-6; D not certain. The CDR3 is 15 residues long. The V and J ends lost 3 bases and 7 bases respectively, with 13 bases between them. Per the germline V gene, CDR1 is KGHSH and CDR2 is LQKENI. CDR3 residues: CASSPGRYGNSPLHF. The CDR3 bases are TGTGCCAGCTCACCCGGACGATATGGGAATTCACCCCTCCACTTT.

This rearrangement joins TRBV7-9 to TRBJ2-7, with 8 bases lining up with TRBD1. The CDR3 loop spans 14 amino acids. The germline V gene has CDR1 SEHNR and CDR2 FQNEAQ (reference sequence). After removal of 5 bases from V and 4 bases from J, the junction contained 7 bases not matched to a gene. The CDR3 DNA sequence: TGTGCCAGCAGCCCACGGACAGGGAGGTACGAGCAGTACTTC. It yields the protein CASSPRTGRYEQYF.

The J gene is TRBJ1-4, the V gene TRBV28; D is undetermined. Looked up from germline, CDR1 is MDHEN and CDR2 is SYDVKM. The ends were cut back, 3 bases at V and 8 bases at J, with 4 bases in the middle. This CDR3 spans 11 amino acids. CDR3 bases: TGTGCCAGCAGTTTCAGGGAAAAACTGTTTTTT. Amino acid sequence: CASSFREKLFF.

The rearrangement joins TRBV7-9 to TRBJ2-1; TRBD2 matches 10 bases. Looked up from germline, CDR1 is SEHNR and CDR2 is FQNEAQ (reference sequence). Trimming took 6 bases from V and 4 from J; bases not matched to a gene: 12. The CDR3 sequence is 17 residues long. CDR3 nucleotides: TGTGCCAGCAGTTCACAACTAGCGGGACTCCTGTACAATGAGCAGTTCTTC. The encoded protein is CASSSQLAGLLYNEQFF.

The CDR3 DNA is TGTGCCAGCAGTACCTTAGGGAACTACGAGCAGTACTTC. Translated, it gives CASSTLGNYEQYF. The chain recombines TRBV6-5 with TRBJ2-7; D ambiguous. The CDR3 runs 13 residues. Germline V gene data show CDR1 as MNHEY and CDR2 as SVGAGI. V shed 5 bases and J shed 3 bases, with 11 bases lying between them.

This clone was seen just once. The chain combines TRBV5-4 with TRBJ2-2, with D possibly being TRBD2 (5 bases). Trimming cost V 4 bases and J 5 bases, with 12 bases left between them. Germline values: CDR1 SGHNT, CDR2 YYREEE (reference sequence). This CDR3 has 14 amino acids. CDR3 DNA: TGTGCCAGCAGCCCGGGGAGAAAAACCGGGGAGCTGTTTTTT. Translated: CASSPGRKTGELFF. The full variable domain, with the rest looked up from reference TRBV5-4 and TRBJ2-2, is ETGVTQSPTHLIKTRGQQVTLRCSSQSGHNTVSWYQQALGQGPQFIFQYYREEENGRGNFPPRFSGLQFPNYSSELNVNALELDDSALYLCASSPGRKTGELFFGEGSRLTVL.

The chain employs TRBV6-2 or TRBV6-3 and TRBJ2-7, with D possibly called TRBD1 or TRBD2 (5 bases each). V dropped 2 bases and J dropped 6 bases, with 8 bases sitting between them. The CDR3 is made up of 12 amino acids. CDR1 MNHEY and CDR2 SVGEGT come from the germline V gene. CDR3 residues: CASSYGGPEQYF. CDR3 nucleotide sequence: TGTGCCAGCAGTTACGGGGGTCCCGAGCAGTACTTC.

The gene calls are TRBV28 and TRBJ2-5, with D possibly being TRBD2 (6 bases). This CDR3 comprises 15 residues. Germline V gives CDR1 MDHEN, CDR2 SYDVKM. Trimming took 2 bases from V and 1 from J, leaving 11 bases between them. The CDR3 DNA reads TGTGCCAGCAGTTTACTGGAGGGTTCCCAAGAGACCCAGTACTTC. As protein: CASSLLEGSQETQYF.

V is TRBV5-6 and J is TRBJ2-5; tentatively, D is TRBD2 (7 bases). In germline, CDR1 is SGHDT, CDR2 YYEEEE. V was shortened by 4 bases and J by 4 bases, with 20 bases between the two germline ends. The CDR3 covers 16 residues. DNA of the CDR3: TGTGCCAGCAGCCGGGAGGCAGGGGAGGTTAGAGAGACCCAGTACTTC. Amino acids: CASSREAGEVRETQYF.

About this clone: The sample holds other DNA sequences that translate to the same CDR3. The chain joins TRBV9 to TRBJ2-1; D remains ambiguous. V gave up 0 bases and J gave up 5 bases, with 3 bases separating them. The CDR3 contains 12 residues. Germline V gives CDR1 SGDLS, CDR2 YYNGEE. The CDR3 bases are TGTGCCAGCAGCGTAGGTGACAATGAGCAGTTCTTC. It translates to CASSVGDNEQFF.

The chain has TRBV18 and TRBJ2-7; TRBD1 agrees at 8 bases. Unmatched junction bases numbered 6, after V lost 6 bases and J lost 2 bases. The CDR3 runs to 14 residues. CDR1 is KGHSH and CDR2 is LQKENI in the germline V gene. CDR3 residues: CASSQGQGPYEQYF. As DNA, the CDR3 is TGTGCCAGCTCTCAAGGACAGGGCCCCTACGAGCAGTACTTC.

The gene calls are TRBV19 and TRBJ2-1; D not resolved. V dropped 4 bases and J dropped 6 bases, with 10 bases sitting between them. CDR1 and CDR2 from the germline V gene are LNHDA and SQIVND (reference sequence). This CDR3 region has 13 residues. The CDR3 DNA follows: TGTGCCAGTAGTAAGGCCGCAGGCAATGAGCAGTTCTTC. This translates into CASSKAAGNEQFF.

The chain links TRBV4-1 to TRBJ1-1; 7 nucleotides line up with TRBD1. The germline V gene has CDR1 MGHRA and CDR2 YSYEKL. The CDR3 consists of 15 residues. After removal of 2 bases from V and 0 bases from J, the junction contained 3 bases not matched to a gene. The CDR3 DNA sequence: TGCGCCAGCAGCCAACAGACAGGGATGAACACTGAAGCTTTCTTT. This encodes CASSQQTGMNTEAFF.

The chain links TRBV11-2 to TRBJ1-3; the D gene is possibly TRBD1 (6 bases). The germline CDR1 and CDR2 sequences are SGHAT and FQNNGV. Trimming stripped 5 bases from V and 4 bases from J, with 9 bases between. The CDR3 is 13 residues long. The CDR3 DNA sequence: TGTGCCAGCAGCACCCAGGGGGGAAACACCATATATTTT. Translating gives CASSTQGGNTIYF. Based on the CDR3 plus reference TRBV11-2 and TRBJ1-3, the full variable domain is EAGVAQSPRYKIIEKRQSVAFWCNPISGHATLYWYQQILGQGPKLLIQFQNNGVVDDSQLPKDRFSAERLKGVDSTLKIQPAKLEDSAVYLCASSTQGGNTIYFGEGSWLTVV.